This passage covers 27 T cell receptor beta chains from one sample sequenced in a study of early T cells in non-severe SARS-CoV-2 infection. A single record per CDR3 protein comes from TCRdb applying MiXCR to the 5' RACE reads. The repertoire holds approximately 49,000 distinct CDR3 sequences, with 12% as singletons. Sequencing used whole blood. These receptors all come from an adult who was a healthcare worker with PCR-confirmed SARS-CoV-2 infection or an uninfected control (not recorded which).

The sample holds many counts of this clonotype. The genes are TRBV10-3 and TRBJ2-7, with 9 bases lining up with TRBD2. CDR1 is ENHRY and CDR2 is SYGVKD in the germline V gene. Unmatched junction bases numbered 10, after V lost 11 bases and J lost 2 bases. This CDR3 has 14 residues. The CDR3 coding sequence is TGTGCCTCGGGATTTGGCGGGGGGGCCTACGAGCAGTACTTC. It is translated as CASGFGGGAYEQYF.

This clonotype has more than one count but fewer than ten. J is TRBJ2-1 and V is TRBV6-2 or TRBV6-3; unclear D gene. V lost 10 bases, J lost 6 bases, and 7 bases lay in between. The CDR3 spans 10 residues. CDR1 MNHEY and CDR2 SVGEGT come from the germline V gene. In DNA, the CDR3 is TGTGCCACCAGGTTCAATGAGCAGTTCTTC. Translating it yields CATRFNEQFF.

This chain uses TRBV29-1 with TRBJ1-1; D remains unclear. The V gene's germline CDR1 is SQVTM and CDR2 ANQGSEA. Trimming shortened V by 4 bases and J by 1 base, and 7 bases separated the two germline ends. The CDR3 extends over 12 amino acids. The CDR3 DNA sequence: TGCAGCGTTGTAGGAGAGAACACTGAAGCTTTCTTT. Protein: CSVVGENTEAFF.

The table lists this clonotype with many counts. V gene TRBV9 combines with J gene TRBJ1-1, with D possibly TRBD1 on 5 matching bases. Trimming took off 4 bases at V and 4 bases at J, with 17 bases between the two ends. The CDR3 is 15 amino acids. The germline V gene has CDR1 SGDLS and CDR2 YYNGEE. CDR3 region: CASSPHDRGTTEAFF. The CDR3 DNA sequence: TGTGCCAGCAGCCCCCACGACAGAGGAACCACTGAAGCTTTCTTT.

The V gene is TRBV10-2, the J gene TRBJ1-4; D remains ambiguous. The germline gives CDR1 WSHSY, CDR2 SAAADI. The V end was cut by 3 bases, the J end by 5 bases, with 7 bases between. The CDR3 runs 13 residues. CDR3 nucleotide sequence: TGCGCCAGCAGTGATAGGAACAATGAAAAACTGTTTTTT. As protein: CASSDRNNEKLFF.

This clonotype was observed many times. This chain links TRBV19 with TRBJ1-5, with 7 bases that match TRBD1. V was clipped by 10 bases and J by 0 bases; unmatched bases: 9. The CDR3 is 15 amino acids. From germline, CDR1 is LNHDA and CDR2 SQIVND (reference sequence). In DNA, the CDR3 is TGTGCCACCAGGGGACAGTTTTATAGCAATCAGCCCCAGCATTTT. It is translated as CATRGQFYSNQPQHF. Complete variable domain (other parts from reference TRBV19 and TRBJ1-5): DGGITQSPKYLFRKEGQNVTLSCEQNLNHDAMYWYRQDPGQGLRLIYYSQIVNDFQKGDIAEGYSVSREKKESFPLTVTSAQKNPTAFYLCATRGQFYSNQPQHFGDGTRLSIL.

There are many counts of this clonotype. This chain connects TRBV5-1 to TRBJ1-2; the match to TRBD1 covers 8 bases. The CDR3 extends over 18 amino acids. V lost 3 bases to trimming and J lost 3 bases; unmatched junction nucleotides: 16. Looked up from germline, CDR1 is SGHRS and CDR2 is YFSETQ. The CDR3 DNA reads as TGCGCCAGCAGCTGGAGGCCAGGGGGCGGCCTATGGGACTATGGCTACACCTTC. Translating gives CASSWRPGGGLWDYGYTF.

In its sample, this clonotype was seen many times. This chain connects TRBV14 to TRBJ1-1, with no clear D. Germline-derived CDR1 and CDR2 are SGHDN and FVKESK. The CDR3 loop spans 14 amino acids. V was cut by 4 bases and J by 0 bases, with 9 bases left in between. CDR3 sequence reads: CASSPPGMNTEAFF. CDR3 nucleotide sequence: TGTGCCAGCAGCCCCCCAGGTATGAACACTGAAGCTTTCTTT.

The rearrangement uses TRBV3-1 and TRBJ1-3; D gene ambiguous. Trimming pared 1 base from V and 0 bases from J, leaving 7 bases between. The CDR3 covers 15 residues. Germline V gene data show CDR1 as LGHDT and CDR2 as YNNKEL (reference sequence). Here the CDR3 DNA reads TGTGCCAGCAGCCAAGCACGAATCTCTGGAAACACCATATATTTT. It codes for CASSQARISGNTIYF.

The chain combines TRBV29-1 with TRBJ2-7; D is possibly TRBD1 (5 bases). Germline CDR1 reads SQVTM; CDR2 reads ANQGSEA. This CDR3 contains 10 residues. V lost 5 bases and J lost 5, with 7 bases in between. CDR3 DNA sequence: TGCAGCGTTCAGGGCCACGAGCAGTACTTC. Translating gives CSVQGHEQYF.

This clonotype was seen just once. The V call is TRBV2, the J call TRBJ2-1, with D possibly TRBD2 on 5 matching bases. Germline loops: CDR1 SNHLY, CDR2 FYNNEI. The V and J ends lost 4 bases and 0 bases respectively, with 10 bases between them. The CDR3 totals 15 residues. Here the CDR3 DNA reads TGTGCCAGCAGTGCGGACTTCAGCTCCTACAATGAGCAGTTCTTC. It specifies CASSADFSSYNEQFF.

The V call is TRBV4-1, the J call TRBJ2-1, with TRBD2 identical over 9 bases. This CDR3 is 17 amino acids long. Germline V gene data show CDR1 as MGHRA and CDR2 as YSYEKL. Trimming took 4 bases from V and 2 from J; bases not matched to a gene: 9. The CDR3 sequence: CASSPEGLAGPYNEQFF. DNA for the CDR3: TGCGCCAGCAGCCCAGAGGGGCTAGCGGGGCCCTACAATGAGCAGTTCTTC.

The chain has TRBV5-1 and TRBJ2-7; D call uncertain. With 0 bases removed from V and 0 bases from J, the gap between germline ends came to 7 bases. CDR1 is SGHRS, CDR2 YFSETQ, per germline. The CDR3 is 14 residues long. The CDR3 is CASSLEPSSYEQYF. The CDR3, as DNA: TGCGCCAGCAGCTTGGAGCCGAGCTCCTACGAGCAGTACTTC.

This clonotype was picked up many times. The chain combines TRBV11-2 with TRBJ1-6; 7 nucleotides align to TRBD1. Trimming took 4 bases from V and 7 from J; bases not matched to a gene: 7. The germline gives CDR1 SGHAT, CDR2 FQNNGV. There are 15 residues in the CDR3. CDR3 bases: TGTGCCAGCAGCTCAGGGGGGACGTGGAATTCACCCCTCCACTTT. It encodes CASSSGGTWNSPLHF.

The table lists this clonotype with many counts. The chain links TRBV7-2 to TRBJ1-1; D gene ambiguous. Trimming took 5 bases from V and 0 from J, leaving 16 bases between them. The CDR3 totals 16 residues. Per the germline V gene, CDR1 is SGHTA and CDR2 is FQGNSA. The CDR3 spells CASSLRGRTMNTEAFF. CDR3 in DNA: TGTGCCAGCAGCCTCCGCGGCAGGACCATGAACACTGAAGCTTTCTTT.

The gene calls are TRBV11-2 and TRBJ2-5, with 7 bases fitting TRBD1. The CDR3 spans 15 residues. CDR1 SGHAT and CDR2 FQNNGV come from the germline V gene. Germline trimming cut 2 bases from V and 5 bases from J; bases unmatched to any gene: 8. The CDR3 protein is CASSLQGGAGETQYF. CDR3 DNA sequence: TGTGCCAGCAGCTTACAAGGGGGCGCGGGCGAGACCCAGTACTTC.

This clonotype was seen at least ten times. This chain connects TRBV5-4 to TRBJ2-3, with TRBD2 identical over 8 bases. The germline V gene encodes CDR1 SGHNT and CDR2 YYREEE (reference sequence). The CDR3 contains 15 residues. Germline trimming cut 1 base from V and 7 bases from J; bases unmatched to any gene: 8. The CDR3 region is CASSLTSGQRNTQYF. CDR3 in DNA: TGTGCCAGCAGCTTGACTAGCGGTCAGAGGAATACGCAGTATTTT. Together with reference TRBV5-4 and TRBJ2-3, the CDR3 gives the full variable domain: ETGVTQSPTHLIKTRGQQVTLRCSSQSGHNTVSWYQQALGQGPQFIFQYYREEENGRGNFPPRFSGLQFPNYSSELNVNALELDDSALYLCASSLTSGQRNTQYFGPGTRLTVL.

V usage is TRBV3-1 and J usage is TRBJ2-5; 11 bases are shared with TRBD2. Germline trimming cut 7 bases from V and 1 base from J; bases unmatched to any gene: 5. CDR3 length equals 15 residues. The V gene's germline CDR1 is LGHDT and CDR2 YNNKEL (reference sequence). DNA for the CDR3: TGTGCCAGCACCTTTAGCGGGAGGGTCCAAGAGACCCAGTACTTC. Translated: CASTFSGRVQETQYF.

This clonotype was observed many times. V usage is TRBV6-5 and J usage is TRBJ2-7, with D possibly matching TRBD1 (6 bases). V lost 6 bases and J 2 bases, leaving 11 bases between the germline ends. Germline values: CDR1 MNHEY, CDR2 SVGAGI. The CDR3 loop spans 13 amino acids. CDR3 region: CASRPHRAYEQYF. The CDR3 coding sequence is TGTGCCAGCAGGCCGCACAGGGCCTACGAGCAGTACTTC.

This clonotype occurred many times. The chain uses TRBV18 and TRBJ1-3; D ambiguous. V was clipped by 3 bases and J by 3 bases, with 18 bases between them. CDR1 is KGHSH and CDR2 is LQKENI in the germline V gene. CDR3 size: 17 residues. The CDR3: CASSPVRIGEFGNTIYF. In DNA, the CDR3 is TGTGCCAGCTCACCGGTCCGAATTGGGGAATTTGGAAACACCATATATTTT.

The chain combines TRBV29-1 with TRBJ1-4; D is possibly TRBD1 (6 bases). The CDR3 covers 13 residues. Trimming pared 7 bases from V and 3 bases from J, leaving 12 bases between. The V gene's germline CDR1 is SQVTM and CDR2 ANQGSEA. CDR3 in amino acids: CSASSGANEKLFF. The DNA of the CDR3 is TGCAGCGCCTCGTCAGGGGCTAATGAAAAACTGTTTTTT.

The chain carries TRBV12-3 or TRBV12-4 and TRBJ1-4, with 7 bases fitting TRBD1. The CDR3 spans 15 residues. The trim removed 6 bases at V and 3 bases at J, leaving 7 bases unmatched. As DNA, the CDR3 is TGTGCCAGCAGCCCAGGGGGGAAACCTAATGAAAAACTGTTTTTT. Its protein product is CASSPGGKPNEKLFF.

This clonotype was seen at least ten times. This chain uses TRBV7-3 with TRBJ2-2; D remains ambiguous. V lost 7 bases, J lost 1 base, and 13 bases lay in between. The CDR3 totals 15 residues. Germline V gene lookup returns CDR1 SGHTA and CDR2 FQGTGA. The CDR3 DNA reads TGTGCCAGCACCCTATGGGCAGGGAACACCGGGGAGCTGTTTTTT. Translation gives CASTLWAGNTGELFF.

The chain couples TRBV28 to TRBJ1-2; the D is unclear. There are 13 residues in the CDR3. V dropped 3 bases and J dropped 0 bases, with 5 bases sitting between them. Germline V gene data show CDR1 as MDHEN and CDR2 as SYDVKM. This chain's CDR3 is CASSFRANYGYTF. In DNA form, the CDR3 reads TGTGCCAGCAGTTTCCGGGCTAACTATGGCTACACCTTC.

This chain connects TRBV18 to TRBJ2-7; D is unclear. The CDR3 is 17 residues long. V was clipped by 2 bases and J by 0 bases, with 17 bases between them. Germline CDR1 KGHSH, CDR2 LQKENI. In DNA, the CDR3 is TGTGCCAGCTCACCAGCCCGGAAGGCCTCTAGCTCCTACGAGCAGTACTTC. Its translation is CASSPARKASSSYEQYF.

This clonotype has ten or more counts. CDR3 residues: CSAVGGLAGAKSSYNEQFF. Here the CDR3 DNA reads TGCAGTGCAGTAGGGGGACTAGCGGGGGCCAAGAGCTCCTACAATGAGCAGTTCTTC. The chain employs TRBV20-1 and TRBJ2-1; 14 positions match TRBD2. From germline, CDR1 is DFQATT and CDR2 SNEGSKA (reference sequence). V shed 6 bases and J 0 bases; nucleotides not matched to a gene: 13. This CDR3 comprises 19 residues.

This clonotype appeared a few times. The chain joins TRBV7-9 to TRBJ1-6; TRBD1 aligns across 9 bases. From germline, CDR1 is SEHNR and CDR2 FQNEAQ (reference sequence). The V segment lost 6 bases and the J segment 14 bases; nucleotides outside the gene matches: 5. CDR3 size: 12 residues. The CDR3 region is CASRPGTGSLHF. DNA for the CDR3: TGTGCCAGCAGACCCGGGACAGGGTCCCTCCACTTT.